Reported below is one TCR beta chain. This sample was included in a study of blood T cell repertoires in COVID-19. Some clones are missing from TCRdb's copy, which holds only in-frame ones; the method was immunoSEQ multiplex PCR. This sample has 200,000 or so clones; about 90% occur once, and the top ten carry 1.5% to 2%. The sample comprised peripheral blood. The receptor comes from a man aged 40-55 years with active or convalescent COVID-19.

For the CDR3, the DNA is TGTGCCAGTAGTATTAGGGGGGCCGGGACAGGGGCTGAAGCTTTCTTT. Protein: CASSIRGAGTGAEAFF. This chain joins TRBV19 and TRBJ1-1; 10 positions agree with TRBD1. Germline lookup yields CDR1 LNHDA and CDR2 SQIVND (reference sequence). The CDR3 covers 16 residues. V lost 3 bases, J lost 6 bases, and 10 bases stayed unmatched.